This T cell receptor (beta chain) was profiled in a study of control samples from healthy donors and cancer patients. The CDR3 length is 17 residues. Trimming stripped 0 bases from V and 2 bases from J, with 15 bases between. Germline V gene data show CDR1 as SGHRS and CDR2 as YFSETQ. Data came from immunoSEQ multiplex PCR; TCRdb stores just in-frame clones and leaves some out. Of about 160,000 clones in the sample, 96% were seen once. Sequenced sample: blood. The genes are TRBV5-1 and TRBJ2-1, with unresolved D. The TCR was taken from a woman in her twenties or thirties in good health. The CDR3 loop reads CASSLGRTGVAYNEQFF. The DNA of the CDR3 is TGCGCCAGCAGCTTGGGAAGGACGGGTGTAGCCTACAATGAGCAGTTCTTC.